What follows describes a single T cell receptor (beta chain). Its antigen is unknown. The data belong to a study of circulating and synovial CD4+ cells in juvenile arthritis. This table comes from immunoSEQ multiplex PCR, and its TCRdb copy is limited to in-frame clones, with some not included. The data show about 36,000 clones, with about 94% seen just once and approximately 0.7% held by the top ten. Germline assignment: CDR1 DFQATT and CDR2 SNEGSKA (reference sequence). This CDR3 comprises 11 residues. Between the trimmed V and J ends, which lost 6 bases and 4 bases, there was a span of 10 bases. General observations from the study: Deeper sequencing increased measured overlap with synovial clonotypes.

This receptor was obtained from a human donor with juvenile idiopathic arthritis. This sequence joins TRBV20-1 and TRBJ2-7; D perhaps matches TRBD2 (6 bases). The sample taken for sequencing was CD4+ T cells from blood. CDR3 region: CSAVREYEQYF. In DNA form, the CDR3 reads TGCAGTGCCGTACGGGAGTACGAGCAGTACTTC.